The 3 T cell receptor beta chains in this list originate from one sample, sequenced in a study of blood T cell repertoires in COVID-19. Generated by immunoSEQ multiplex PCR, the TCRdb table keeps only in-frame clones and is missing some. The sample includes about half a million clones, about 91% of them seen just once. The sample taken for sequencing was peripheral blood. The receptors originated from a man aged 18 to 30 with COVID-19, enrolled during active disease.

The chain couples TRBV27 to TRBJ1-6; 9 bases align to TRBD1. Losses at the gene ends were 4 bases for V and 10 bases for J; bases not matched to a gene: 5. Germline CDR1 reads MNHEY; CDR2 reads SMNVEV (reference sequence). There are 14 residues in the CDR3. CDR3 in amino acids: CASSWWGQGSPLHF. The CDR3 nucleotides read TGTGCCAGCAGTTGGTGGGGACAGGGATCACCCCTCCACTTT.

The V call is TRBV4-1, the J call TRBJ2-2; no clear D gene. CDR3 length: 13 amino acids. Germline-derived CDR1 and CDR2 are MGHRA and YSYEKL. Trimming left V 5 bases short and J 4 bases short, with 8 bases between. The CDR3 DNA reads as TGCGCCAGCAGCGAAGGGCTCACCGGGGAGCTGTTTTTT. Encoded protein: CASSEGLTGELFF.

This sequence joins TRBV6-5 and TRBJ2-5; 9 bases are a match to TRBD2. After removal of 8 bases from V and 3 bases from J, the junction contained 10 bases not matched to a gene. The germline V gene encodes CDR1 MNHEY and CDR2 SVGAGI. CDR3 length: 15 residues. The CDR3, as DNA: TGTGCCAGCCTACCGCTTGAGCGGGGGGAAGAGACCCAGTACTTC. It specifies CASLPLERGEETQYF.